This T cell receptor (beta chain) was sequenced in a study of graft-versus-host responses after intestinal transplantation. Study background: Anti-thymocyte globulin served as induction for all recipients, who then took tacrolimus and steroids for about 3 years.

Germline lookup yields CDR1 SGHNT and CDR2 YYREEE (reference sequence). V was clipped by 4 bases and J by 5 bases, with 13 bases between them. The length of the CDR3 is 13 residues. Generated by immunoSEQ multiplex PCR, the TCRdb table keeps only in-frame clones and is missing some. The sample shows more than 50,000 clones, more than 75% of them seen only once. Comments on this clone: Antigen unknown.

General observations from the study: Early post-transplant falls in HvG clones accompanied the peak levels of circulating GvH clones.

The source of this sequence is a human patient who received an intestinal transplant, so some T cells may come from the graft donor. The V gene is TRBV5-4, the J gene TRBJ2-7; the D gene is possibly TRBD2 (6 bases). The sample in question was PBMCs, obtained roughly 120 days after intestinal transplantation. CDR3 residues: CASSPTSPNEQYF. CDR3 nucleotide sequence: TGTGCCAGCAGCCCTACTAGCCCCAACGAGCAGTACTTC.